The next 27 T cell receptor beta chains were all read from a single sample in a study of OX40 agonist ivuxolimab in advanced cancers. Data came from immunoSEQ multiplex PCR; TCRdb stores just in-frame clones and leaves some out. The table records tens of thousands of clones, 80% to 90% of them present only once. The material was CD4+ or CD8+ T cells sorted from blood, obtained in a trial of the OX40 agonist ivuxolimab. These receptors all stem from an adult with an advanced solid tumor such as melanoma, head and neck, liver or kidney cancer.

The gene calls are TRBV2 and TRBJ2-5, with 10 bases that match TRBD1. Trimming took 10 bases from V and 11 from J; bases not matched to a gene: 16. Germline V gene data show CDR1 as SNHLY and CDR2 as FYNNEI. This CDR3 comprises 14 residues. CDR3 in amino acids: CATGATGGAGEQYF. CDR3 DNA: TGTGCCACGGGAGCGACAGGGGGCGCGGGGGAGCAGTACTTC.

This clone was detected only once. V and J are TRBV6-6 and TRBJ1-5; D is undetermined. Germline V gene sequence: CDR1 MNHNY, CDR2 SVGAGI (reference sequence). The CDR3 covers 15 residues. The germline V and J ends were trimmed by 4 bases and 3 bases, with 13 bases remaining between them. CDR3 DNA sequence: TGTGCCAGCAGTTCCTACCCGGGAGACAATCAGCCCCAGCATTTT. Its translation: CASSSYPGDNQPQHF.

In DNA form, the CDR3 reads TGTGCCAGCAGTTCCGGGGGGGATACGCAGTATTTT. Protein product: CASSSGGDTQYF. The genes are TRBV28 and TRBJ2-3; 7 bases are a match to TRBD2. In germline, CDR1 is MDHEN, CDR2 SYDVKM. This CDR3 has 12 residues. With V trimmed by 4 bases and J by 6 bases, 1 base remained unmatched. Filled out from reference TRBV28 and TRBJ2-3, the complete variable domain reads DVKVTQSSRYLVKRTGEKVFLECVQDMDHENMFWYRQDPGLGLRLIYFSYDVKMKEKGDIPEGYSVSREKKERFSLILESASTNQTSMYLCASSSGGDTQYFGPGTRLTVL.

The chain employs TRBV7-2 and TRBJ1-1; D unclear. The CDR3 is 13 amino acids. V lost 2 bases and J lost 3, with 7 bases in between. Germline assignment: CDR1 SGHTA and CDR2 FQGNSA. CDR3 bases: TGTGCCAGCAGCTTAAGGGTTGACACTGAAGCTTTCTTT. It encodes CASSLRVDTEAFF.

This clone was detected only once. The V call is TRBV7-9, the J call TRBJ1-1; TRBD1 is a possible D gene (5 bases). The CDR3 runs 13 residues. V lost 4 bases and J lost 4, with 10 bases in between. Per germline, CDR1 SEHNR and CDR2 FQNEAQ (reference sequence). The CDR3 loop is CASSSSDTTEAFF. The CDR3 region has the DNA TGTGCCAGCAGCTCTTCGGACACCACTGAAGCTTTCTTT.

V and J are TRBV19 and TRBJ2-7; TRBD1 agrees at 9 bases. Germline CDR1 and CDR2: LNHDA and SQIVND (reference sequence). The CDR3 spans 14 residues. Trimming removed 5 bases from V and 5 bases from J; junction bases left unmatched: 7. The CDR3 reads CASSLGQGLHEQYF. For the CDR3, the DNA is TGTGCCAGTAGTTTAGGACAGGGGCTCCACGAGCAGTACTTC.

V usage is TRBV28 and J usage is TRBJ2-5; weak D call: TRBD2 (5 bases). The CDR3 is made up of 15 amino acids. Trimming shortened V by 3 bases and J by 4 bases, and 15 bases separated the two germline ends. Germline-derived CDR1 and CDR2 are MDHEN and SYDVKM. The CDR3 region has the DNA TGTGCCAGCAGTTTTATCCGGGAATGGGGAGAGACCCAGTACTTC. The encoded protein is CASSFIREWGETQYF.

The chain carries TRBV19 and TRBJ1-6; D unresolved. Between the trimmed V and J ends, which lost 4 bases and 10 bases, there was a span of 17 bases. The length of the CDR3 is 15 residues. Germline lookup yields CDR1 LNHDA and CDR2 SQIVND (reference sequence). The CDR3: CASSSREGLDSPLHF. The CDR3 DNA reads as TGTGCCAGTAGTAGTCGTGAAGGGCTCGACTCACCCCTCCACTTT.

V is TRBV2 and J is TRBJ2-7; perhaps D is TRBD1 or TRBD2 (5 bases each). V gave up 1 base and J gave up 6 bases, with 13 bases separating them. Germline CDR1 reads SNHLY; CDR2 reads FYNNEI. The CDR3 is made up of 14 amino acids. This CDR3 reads CASSEGTGTPEQYF. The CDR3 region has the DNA TGTGCCAGCAGTGAAGGCACCGGGACCCCCGAGCAGTACTTC.

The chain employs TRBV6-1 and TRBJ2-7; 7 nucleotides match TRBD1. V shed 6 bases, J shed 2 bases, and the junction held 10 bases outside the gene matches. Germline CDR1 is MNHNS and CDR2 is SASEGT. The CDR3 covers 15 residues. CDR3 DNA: TGTGCCAGCAGCCCAACCAAGACAGGGCCCTACGAGCAGTACTTC. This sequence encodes CASSPTKTGPYEQYF.

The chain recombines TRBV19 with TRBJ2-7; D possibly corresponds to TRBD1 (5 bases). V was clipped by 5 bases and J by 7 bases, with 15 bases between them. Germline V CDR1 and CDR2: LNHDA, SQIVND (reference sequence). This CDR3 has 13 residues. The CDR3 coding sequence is TGTGCCAGTAGTGTAGGGGCGTCCCAGGAGCAGTACTTC. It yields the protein CASSVGASQEQYF.

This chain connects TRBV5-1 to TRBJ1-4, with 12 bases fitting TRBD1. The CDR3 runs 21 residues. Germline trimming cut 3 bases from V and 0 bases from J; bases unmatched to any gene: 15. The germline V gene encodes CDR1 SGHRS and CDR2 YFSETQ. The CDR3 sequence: CASSWDPRGQGAPSTNEKLFF. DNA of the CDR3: TGCGCCAGCAGCTGGGACCCTCGGGGACAGGGGGCCCCTTCAACTAATGAAAAACTGTTTTTT.

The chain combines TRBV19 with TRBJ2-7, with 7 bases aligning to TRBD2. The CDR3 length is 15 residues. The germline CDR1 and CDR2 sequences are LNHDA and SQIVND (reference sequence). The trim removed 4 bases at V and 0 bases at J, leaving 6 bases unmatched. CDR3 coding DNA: TGTGCCAGTAGTAGCAACGGGGGGAGCTCCTACGAGCAGTACTTC. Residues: CASSSNGGSSYEQYF. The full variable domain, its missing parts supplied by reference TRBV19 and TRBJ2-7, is DGGITQSPKYLFRKEGQNVTLSCEQNLNHDAMYWYRQDPGQGLRLIYYSQIVNDFQKGDIAEGYSVSREKKESFPLTVTSAQKNPTAFYLCASSSNGGSSYEQYFGPGTRLTVT.

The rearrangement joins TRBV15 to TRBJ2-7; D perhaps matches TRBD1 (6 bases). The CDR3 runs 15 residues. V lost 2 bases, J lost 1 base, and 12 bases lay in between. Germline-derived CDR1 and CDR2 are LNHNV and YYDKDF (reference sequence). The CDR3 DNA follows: TGTGCCACCAGCAGACAGCGGACAGATTCCTACGAGCAGTACTTC. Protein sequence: CATSRQRTDSYEQYF.

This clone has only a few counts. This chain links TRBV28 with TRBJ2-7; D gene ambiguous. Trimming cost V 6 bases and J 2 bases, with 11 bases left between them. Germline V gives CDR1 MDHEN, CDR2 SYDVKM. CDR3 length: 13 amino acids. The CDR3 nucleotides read TGTGCCAGCAGCCCCGGACGGACCTACGAGCAGTACTTC. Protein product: CASSPGRTYEQYF.

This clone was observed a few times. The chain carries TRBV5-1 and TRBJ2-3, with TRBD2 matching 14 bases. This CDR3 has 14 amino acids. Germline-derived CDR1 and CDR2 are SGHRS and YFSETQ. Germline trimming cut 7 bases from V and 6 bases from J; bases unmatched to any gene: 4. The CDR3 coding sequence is TGCGCCAGCCGACTAGCGGGAGGGGTGGATACGCAGTATTTT. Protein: CASRLAGGVDTQYF. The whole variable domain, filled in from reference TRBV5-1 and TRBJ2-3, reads KAGVTQTPRYLIKTRGQQVTLSCSPISGHRSVSWYQQTPGQGLQFLFEYFSETQRNKGNFPGRFSGRQFSNSRSEMNVSTLELGDSALYLCASRLAGGVDTQYFGPGTRLTVL.

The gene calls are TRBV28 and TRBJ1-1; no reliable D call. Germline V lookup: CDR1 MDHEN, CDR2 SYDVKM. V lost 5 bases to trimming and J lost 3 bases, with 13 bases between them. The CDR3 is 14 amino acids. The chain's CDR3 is CASSLGAQYTEAFF. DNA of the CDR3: TGTGCCAGCAGTCTAGGCGCCCAATACACTGAAGCTTTCTTT. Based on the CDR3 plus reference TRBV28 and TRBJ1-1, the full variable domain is DVKVTQSSRYLVKRTGEKVFLECVQDMDHENMFWYRQDPGLGLRLIYFSYDVKMKEKGDIPEGYSVSREKKERFSLILESASTNQTSMYLCASSLGAQYTEAFFGQGTRLTVV.

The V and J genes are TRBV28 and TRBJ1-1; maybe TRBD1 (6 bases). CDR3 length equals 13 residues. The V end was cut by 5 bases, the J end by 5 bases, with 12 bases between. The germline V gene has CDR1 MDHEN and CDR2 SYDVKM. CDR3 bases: TGTGCCAGCAGTATACAGGGAGTTACTGAAGCTTTCTTT. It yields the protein CASSIQGVTEAFF.

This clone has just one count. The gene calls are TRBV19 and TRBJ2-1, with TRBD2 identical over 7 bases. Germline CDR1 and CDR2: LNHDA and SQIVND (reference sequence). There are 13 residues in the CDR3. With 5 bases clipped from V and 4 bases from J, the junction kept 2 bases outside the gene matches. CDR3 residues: CASSLAEYNEQFF. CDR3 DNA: TGTGCCAGTAGTCTAGCGGAGTACAATGAGCAGTTCTTC.

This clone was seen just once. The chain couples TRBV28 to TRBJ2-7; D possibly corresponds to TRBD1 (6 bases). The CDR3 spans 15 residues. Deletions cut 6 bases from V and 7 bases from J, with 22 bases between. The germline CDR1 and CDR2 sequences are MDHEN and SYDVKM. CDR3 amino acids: CASRPTGNSPWEQYF. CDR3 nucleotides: TGTGCCAGCAGGCCTACAGGGAATTCGCCTTGGGAGCAGTACTTC.

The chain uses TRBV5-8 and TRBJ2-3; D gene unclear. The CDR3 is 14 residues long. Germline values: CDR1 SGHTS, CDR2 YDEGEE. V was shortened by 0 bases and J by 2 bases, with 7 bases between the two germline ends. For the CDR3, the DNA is TGTGCCAGCAGCTTGGTCGGAACCACAGATACGCAGTATTTT. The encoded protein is CASSLVGTTDTQYF.

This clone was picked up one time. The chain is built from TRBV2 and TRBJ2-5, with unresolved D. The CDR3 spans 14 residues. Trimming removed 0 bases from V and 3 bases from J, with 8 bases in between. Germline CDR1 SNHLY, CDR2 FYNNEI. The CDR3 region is CASSEAGSKETQYF. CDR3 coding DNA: TGTGCCAGCAGTGAAGCGGGCAGTAAAGAGACCCAGTACTTC.

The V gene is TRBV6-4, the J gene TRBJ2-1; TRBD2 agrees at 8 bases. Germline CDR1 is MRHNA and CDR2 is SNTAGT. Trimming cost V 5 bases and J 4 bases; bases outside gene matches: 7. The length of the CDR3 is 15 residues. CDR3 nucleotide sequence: TGTGCCAGCAGTAAAAGCGGGGGCGATTACAATGAGCAGTTCTTC. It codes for CASSKSGGDYNEQFF.

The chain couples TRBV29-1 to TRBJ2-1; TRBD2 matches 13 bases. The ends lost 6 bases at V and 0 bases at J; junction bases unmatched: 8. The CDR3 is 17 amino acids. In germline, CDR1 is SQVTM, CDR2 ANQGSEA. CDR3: CSVTGLAGRGSYNEQFF. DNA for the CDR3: TGCAGCGTCACGGGACTAGCGGGAAGAGGCTCCTACAATGAGCAGTTCTTC.

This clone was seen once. In nucleotides, the CDR3 is TGCAGCGTTTCCGGGATTTTGGTCGGCGGGGAGCTGTTTTTT. It translates to CSVSGILVGGELFF. The rearrangement uses TRBV29-1 and TRBJ2-2; perhaps TRBD2 as D (5 bases). V dropped 5 bases and J dropped 7 bases, with 17 bases sitting between them. The CDR3 is 14 residues long. CDR1 and CDR2 (germline): SQVTM, ANQGSEA.

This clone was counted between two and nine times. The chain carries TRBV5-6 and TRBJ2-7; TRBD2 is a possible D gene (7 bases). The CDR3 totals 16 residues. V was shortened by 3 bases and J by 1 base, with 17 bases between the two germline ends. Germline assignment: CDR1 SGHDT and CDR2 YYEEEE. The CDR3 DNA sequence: TGTGCCAGCAGCTCGCTCCGGGGGGCAGGGTCCTACGAGCAGTACTTC. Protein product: CASSSLRGAGSYEQYF.

In nucleotides, the CDR3 is TGTGCCAGCAGCCCTAGATCAGGCTCGGATGGCTACACCTTC. It encodes CASSPRSGSDGYTF. The chain employs TRBV7-8 and TRBJ1-2; D unclear. The CDR3 contains 14 residues. V was cut by 5 bases and J by 6 bases, with 16 bases left in between. CDR1 and CDR2 from the germline V gene are SGHVS and FQNEAQ. The full variable domain, in which reference TRBV7-8 and TRBJ1-2 provide the parts outside the CDR3, is GAGVSQSPRYKVAKRGQDVALRCDPISGHVSLFWYQQALGQGPEFLTYFQNEAQLDKSGLPSDRFFAERPEGSVSTLKIQRTQQEDSAVYLCASSPRSGSDGYTFGSGTRLTVV.